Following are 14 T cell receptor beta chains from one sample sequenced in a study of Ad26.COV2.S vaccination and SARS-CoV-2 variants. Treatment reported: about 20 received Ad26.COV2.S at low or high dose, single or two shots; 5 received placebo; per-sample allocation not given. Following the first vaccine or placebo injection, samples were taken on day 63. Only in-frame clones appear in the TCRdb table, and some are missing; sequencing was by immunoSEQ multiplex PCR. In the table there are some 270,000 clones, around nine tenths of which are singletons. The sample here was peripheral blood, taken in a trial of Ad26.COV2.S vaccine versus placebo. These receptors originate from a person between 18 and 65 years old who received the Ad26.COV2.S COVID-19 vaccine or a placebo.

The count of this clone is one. The CDR3 here is CASSSGHSVYEQYF. DNA of the CDR3: TGTGCCAGCAGCTCGGGACATTCTGTCTACGAGCAGTACTTC. V and J are TRBV7-2 and TRBJ2-7; D perhaps matches TRBD1 (6 bases). Trimming took off 4 bases at V and 3 bases at J, with 13 bases between the two ends. The CDR3 has 14 amino acids. The germline gives CDR1 SGHTA, CDR2 FQGNSA.

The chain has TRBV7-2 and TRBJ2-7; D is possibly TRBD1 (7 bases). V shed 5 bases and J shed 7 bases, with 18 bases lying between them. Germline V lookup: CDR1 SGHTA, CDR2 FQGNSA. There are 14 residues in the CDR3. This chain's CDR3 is CASSRRGLQGEQYF. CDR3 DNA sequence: TGTGCCAGCAGCAGGAGGGGGCTCCAGGGGGAGCAGTACTTC.

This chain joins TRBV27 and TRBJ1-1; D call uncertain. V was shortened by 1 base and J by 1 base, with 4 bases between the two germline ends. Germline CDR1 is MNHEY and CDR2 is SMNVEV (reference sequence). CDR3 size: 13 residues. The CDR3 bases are TGTGCCAGCAGTTTATACCCGAACACTGAAGCTTTCTTT. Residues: CASSLYPNTEAFF.

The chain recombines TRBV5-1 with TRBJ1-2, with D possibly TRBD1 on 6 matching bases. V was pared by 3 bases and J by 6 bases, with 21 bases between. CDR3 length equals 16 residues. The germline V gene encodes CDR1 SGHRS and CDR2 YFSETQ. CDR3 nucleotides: TGCGCCAGCAGCTCGGGGGCAGGGCAAATGGTGGATGGCTACACCTTC. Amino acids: CASSSGAGQMVDGYTF.

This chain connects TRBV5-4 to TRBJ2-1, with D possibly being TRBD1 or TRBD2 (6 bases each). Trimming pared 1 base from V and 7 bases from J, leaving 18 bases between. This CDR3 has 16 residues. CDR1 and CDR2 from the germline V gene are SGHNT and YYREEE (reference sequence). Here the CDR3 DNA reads TGTGCCAGCAGCTTGTTTAGGGGGGCCTGGGGTAATGAGCAGTTCTTC. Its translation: CASSLFRGAWGNEQFF. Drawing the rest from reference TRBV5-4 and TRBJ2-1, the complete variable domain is ETGVTQSPTHLIKTRGQQVTLRCSSQSGHNTVSWYQQALGQGPQFIFQYYREEENGRGNFPPRFSGLQFPNYSSELNVNALELDDSALYLCASSLFRGAWGNEQFFGPGTRLTVL.

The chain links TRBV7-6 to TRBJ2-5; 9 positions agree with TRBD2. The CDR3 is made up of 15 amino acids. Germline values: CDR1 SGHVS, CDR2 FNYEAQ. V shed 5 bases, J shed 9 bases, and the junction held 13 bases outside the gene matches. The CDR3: CASSPLAGGPTAQYF. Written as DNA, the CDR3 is TGTGCCAGCAGCCCACTCGCGGGGGGGCCGACGGCCCAGTACTTC.

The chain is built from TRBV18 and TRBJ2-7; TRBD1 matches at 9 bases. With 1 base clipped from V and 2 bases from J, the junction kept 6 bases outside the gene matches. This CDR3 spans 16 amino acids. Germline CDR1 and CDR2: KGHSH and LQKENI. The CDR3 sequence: CASSPHPGQGPYEQYF. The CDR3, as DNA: TGTGCCAGCTCACCACATCCGGGACAGGGTCCCTACGAGCAGTACTTC. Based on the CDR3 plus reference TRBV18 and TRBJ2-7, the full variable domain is NAGVMQNPRHLVRRRGQEARLRCSPMKGHSHVYWYRQLPEEGLKFMVYLQKENIIDESGMPKERFSAEFPKEGPSILRIQQVVRGDSAAYFCASSPHPGQGPYEQYFGPGTRLTVT.

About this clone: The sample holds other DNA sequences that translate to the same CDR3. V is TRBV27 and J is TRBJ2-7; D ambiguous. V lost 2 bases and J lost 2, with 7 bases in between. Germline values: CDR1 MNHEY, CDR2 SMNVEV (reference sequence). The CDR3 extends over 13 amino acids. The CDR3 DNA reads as TGTGCCAGCAGTTTAGGGCGGACCTACGAGCAGTACTTC. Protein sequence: CASSLGRTYEQYF.

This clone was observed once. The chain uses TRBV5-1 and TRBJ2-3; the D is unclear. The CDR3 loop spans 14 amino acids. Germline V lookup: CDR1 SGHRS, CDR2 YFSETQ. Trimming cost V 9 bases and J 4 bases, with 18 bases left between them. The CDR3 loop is CATAEDPHADTQYF. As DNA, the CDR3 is TGCGCCACTGCAGAAGACCCCCATGCAGATACGCAGTATTTT.

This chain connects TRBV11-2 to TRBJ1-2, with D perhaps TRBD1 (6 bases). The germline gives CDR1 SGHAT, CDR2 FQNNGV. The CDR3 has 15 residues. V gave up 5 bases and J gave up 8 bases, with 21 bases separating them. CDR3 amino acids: CASSLGGTGTLGYTF. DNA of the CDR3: TGTGCCAGCAGCCTAGGGGGAACAGGAACTTTAGGCTACACCTTC.

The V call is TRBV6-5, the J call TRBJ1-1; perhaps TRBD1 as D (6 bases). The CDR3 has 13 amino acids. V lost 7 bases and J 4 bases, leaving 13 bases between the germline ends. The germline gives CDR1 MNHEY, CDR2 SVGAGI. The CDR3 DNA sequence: TGTGCCAGCATACAGGGTGGGAGCACTGAAGCTTTCTTT. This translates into CASIQGGSTEAFF.

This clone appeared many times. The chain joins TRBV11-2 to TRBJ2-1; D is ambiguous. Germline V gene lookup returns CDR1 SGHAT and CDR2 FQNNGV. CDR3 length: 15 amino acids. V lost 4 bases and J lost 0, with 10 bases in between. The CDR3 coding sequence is TGTGCCAGCAGCTCGACTCTCAGCTCCTACAATGAGCAGTTCTTC. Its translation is CASSSTLSSYNEQFF.

The CDR3 coding sequence is TGTGCCAGTAGTATAGTTCCGGGAGGGGGTAAAACCGGGGAGCTGTTTTTT. Its protein is CASSIVPGGGKTGELFF. The V gene is TRBV19, the J gene TRBJ2-2; 8 bases are a match to TRBD2. Trimming at V came to 1 base and at J to 5 bases, leaving 9 bases not matched to a gene. Germline V gene data show CDR1 as LNHDA and CDR2 as SQIVND (reference sequence). The CDR3 is made up of 17 amino acids.

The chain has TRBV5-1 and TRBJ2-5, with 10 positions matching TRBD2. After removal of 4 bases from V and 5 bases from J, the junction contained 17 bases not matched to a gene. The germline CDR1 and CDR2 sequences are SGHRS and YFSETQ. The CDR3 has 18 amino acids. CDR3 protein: CASSPQPYPSGGRETQYF. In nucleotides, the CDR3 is TGCGCCAGCAGCCCCCAGCCCTACCCTAGCGGGGGACGGGAGACCCAGTACTTC.